The clone carrying this T cell receptor beta chain appeared many times. The antigen is unknown. Using RNA template, CDR3s of TCR alpha and beta were amplified with iRepertoire arm-PCR. Using its own MiXCR run on the multiplex PCR reads, TCRdb lists one record per CDR3 protein. The sample lists approximately 40,000 distinct CDR3 sequences, 20% to 25% seen once, with 5% to 6.5% in the top ten. This sample is part of a study of glioma-infiltrating T cells. Regarding the study as a whole: Tissue-blood divergence was below expectation in non-neoplastic patients, above in gliomas.

Material: glioma tissue, nonneoplastic brain tissue, or PBMCs (not recorded which). The TCR originated in a human donor with low-grade glioma or glioblastoma, undergoing nonglioma brain surgery, or in good health (not recorded which).

CDR3 amino acids: CASSEYRQTTEAFF. The DNA of the CDR3 is TGTGCCAGCAGTGAATATCGACAGACCACTGAAGCTTTCTTT. The chain combines TRBV25-1 with TRBJ1-1, with D possibly matching TRBD1 (5 bases). The CDR3 contains 14 residues. Trimming cost V 0 bases and J 4 bases, with 9 bases left between them. Germline CDR1 MGHDK, CDR2 SYGVNS.